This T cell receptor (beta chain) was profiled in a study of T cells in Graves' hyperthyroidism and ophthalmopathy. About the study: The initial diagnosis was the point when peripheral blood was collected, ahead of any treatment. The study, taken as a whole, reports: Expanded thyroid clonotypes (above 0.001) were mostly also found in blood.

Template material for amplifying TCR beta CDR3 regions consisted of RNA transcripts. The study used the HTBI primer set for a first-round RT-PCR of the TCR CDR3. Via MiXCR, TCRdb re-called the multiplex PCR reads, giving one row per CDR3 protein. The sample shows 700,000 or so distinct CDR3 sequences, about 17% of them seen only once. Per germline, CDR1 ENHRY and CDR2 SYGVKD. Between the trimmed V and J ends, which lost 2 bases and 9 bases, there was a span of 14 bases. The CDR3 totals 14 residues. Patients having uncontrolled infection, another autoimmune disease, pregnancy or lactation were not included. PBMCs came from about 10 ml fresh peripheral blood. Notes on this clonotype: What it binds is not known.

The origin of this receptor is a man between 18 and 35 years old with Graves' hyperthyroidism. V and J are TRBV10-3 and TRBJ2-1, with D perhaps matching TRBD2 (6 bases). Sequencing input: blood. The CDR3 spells CAISEITSPSEQFF. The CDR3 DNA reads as TGTGCCATCAGTGAGATAACTAGCCCCAGTGAGCAGTTCTTC.